The next 15 T cell receptor beta chains were all read from a single sample in a study of CD8 T cells in ankylosing spondylitis. TCRdb re-called the 5' RACE reads with MiXCR, one entry per CDR3 protein. Found here are under 200,000 distinct CDR3 sequences, approximately 10% of them singletons; the top ten hold almost 30%. Material: blood, either unsorted or a sorted T cell fraction (not recorded which). The receptors come from a male donor with ankylosing spondylitis or in good health (not recorded which).

This clonotype has just a few counts. The J gene is TRBJ2-2, the V gene TRBV5-1; TRBD1 or TRBD2 may be the D gene (5 bases each). Deletions cut 7 bases from V and 4 bases from J, with 11 bases between. Germline V gene sequence: CDR1 SGHRS, CDR2 YFSETQ. The CDR3 contains 13 residues. CDR3 bases: TGCGCCAGCGAGGGGAAGGGCACCGGGGAGCTGTTTTTT. Translated: CASEGKGTGELFF. The full variable domain, its missing parts supplied by reference TRBV5-1 and TRBJ2-2, is KAGVTQTPRYLIKTRGQQVTLSCSPISGHRSVSWYQQTPGQGLQFLFEYFSETQRNKGNFPGRFSGRQFSNSRSEMNVSTLELGDSALYLCASEGKGTGELFFGEGSRLTVL.

The chain employs TRBV28 and TRBJ2-5, with D unclear. Looked up from germline, CDR1 is MDHEN and CDR2 is SYDVKM. The germline V and J ends were trimmed by 5 bases and 3 bases, with 10 bases remaining between them. The CDR3 runs 13 residues. The DNA for the CDR3 is TGTGCCAGCAGTCTCAGACTGAAAGAGACCCAGTACTTC. Translating it yields CASSLRLKETQYF.

Only a few counts were recorded for this clonotype. The chain has TRBV7-6 and TRBJ2-3; 10 bases align to TRBD2. The germline CDR1 and CDR2 sequences are SGHVS and FNYEAQ. Germline trimming cut 6 bases from V and 2 bases from J; bases unmatched to any gene: 5. The CDR3 contains 15 residues. The CDR3 loop reads CASSTGLAPTDTQYF. CDR3 nucleotide sequence: TGTGCCAGCAGTACGGGACTAGCGCCCACAGATACGCAGTATTTT.

Here the CDR3 DNA reads TGTGCCAGCAGCTTACGGACCTCGGGTAATGAAAAACTGTTTTTT. It specifies CASSLRTSGNEKLFF. The V gene is TRBV11-2, the J gene TRBJ1-4; no firm D call. There are 15 residues in the CDR3. The germline V gene has CDR1 SGHAT and CDR2 FQNNGV. V was pared by 2 bases and J by 4 bases, with 11 bases between.

This clonotype was counted many times. J is TRBJ1-3 and V is TRBV12-3 or TRBV12-4; tentatively, D is TRBD1 (5 bases). Trimming shortened V by 5 bases and J by 2 bases, and 13 bases separated the two germline ends. The CDR3 is made up of 15 amino acids. Here the CDR3 reads CASSPQGPTGNTIYF. CDR3 coding DNA: TGTGCCAGCAGTCCTCAGGGACCCACTGGAAACACCATATATTTT.

This clonotype was counted between two and nine times. CDR3 bases: TGTGCCAGCAGCCCCCACGCAGGAGCTTTCTACGAGCAGTACTTC. It translates to CASSPHAGAFYEQYF. V usage is TRBV7-9 and J usage is TRBJ2-7; D unclear. The CDR3 sequence is 15 residues long. V gave up 5 bases and J gave up 3 bases, with 17 bases separating them. CDR1 and CDR2 (germline): SEHNR, FQNEAQ (reference sequence).

This clonotype was seen more than once but under ten times. This chain connects TRBV12-3 or TRBV12-4 to TRBJ2-5; a weak D match, TRBD2 (6 bases). The CDR3 sequence is 11 residues long. The V and J ends lost 8 bases and 9 bases respectively, with 13 bases between them. CDR3 in amino acids: CASGGALAQYF. The DNA of the CDR3 is TGTGCCAGCGGCGGGGCGCTGGCCCAGTACTTC.

This clonotype was recorded at least ten times. The chain links TRBV4-3 to TRBJ1-2, with 7 bases aligning to TRBD1. The germline CDR1 and CDR2 sequences are LGHNA and YSLEER. The CDR3 is 16 amino acids. V lost 4 bases, J lost 1 base, and 9 bases stayed unmatched. CDR3 loop: CASSRTSGQLNYGYTF. As DNA, the CDR3 is TGCGCCAGCAGCCGAACCTCGGGACAGCTTAACTATGGCTACACCTTC.

This clonotype was recorded at least ten times. The J gene is TRBJ2-3, the V gene TRBV5-1, with unresolved D. The CDR3 sequence is 12 residues long. The germline V gene encodes CDR1 SGHRS and CDR2 YFSETQ. V was trimmed by 2 bases and J by 4 bases, leaving 5 bases between them. The CDR3 region has the DNA TGCGCCAGCAGCTTCCGGTCAGATACGCAGTATTTT. The encoded protein is CASSFRSDTQYF.

This clonotype has ten or more counts. The rearrangement uses TRBV12-3 or TRBV12-4 and TRBJ1-1; D gene unclear. This CDR3 is 12 amino acids long. Trimming took off 6 bases at V and 7 bases at J, with 12 bases between the two ends. As DNA, the CDR3 is TGTGCCAGCAGCCAGAATTCGGGTGAAGCTTTCTTT. This codes for CASSQNSGEAFF.

This clonotype was found a few times. V usage is TRBV9 and J usage is TRBJ2-1, with TRBD2 matching 14 bases. Germline CDR1 and CDR2: SGDLS and YYNGEE. The ends lost 0 bases at V and 0 bases at J; junction bases unmatched: 2. The CDR3 has 18 amino acids. DNA of the CDR3: TGTGCCAGCAGCGTAGGTGGGACTAGCGGGAGCTCCTACAATGAGCAGTTCTTC. This translates into CASSVGGTSGSSYNEQFF.

The chain uses TRBV7-9 and TRBJ1-6; D call uncertain. There are 14 residues in the CDR3. In germline, CDR1 is SEHNR, CDR2 FQNEAQ (reference sequence). V lost 1 base and J lost 7, with 8 bases in between. CDR3 protein: CASSLEWSNSPLHF. Here the CDR3 DNA reads TGTGCCAGCAGCTTAGAGTGGTCGAATTCACCCCTCCACTTT. Looking up the rest from reference TRBV7-9 and TRBJ1-6 gives the full variable domain: DTGVSQNPRHKITKRGQNVTFRCDPISEHNRLYWYRQTLGQGPEFLTYFQNEAQLEKSRLLSDRFSAERPKGSFSTLEIQRTEQGDSAMYLCASSLEWSNSPLHFGNGTRLTVT.

This clonotype came up many times. In nucleotides, the CDR3 is TGCGCCAGCAAAGCGGGACGTAAGGATACGCAGTATTTT. Its protein is CASKAGRKDTQYF. The rearrangement uses TRBV10-2 and TRBJ2-3; the match to TRBD2 covers 7 bases. This CDR3 is built from 13 residues. CDR1 is WSHSY and CDR2 is SAAADI in the germline V gene. Germline trimming cut 7 bases from V and 6 bases from J; bases unmatched to any gene: 7.

The V gene is TRBV20-1, the J gene TRBJ2-2; D is possibly TRBD2 (6 bases). The CDR3 is 14 amino acids. V lost 5 bases and J 1 base, leaving 11 bases between the germline ends. Looked up from germline, CDR1 is DFQATT and CDR2 is SNEGSKA (reference sequence). Here the CDR3 DNA reads TGCAGTGCTGGCGGAGGGCGGAACACCGGGGAGCTGTTTTTT. Encoded protein: CSAGGGRNTGELFF.

In this sample, this clonotype turned up many times. The J gene is TRBJ2-7, the V gene TRBV20-1; 11 nucleotides match TRBD2. This CDR3 has 19 residues. Germline V CDR1 and CDR2: DFQATT, SNEGSKA (reference sequence). The junction had 16 bases not matched to a gene; V was cut back by 1 base and J by 2 bases. The CDR3 nucleotides are TGCAGTGCTAGAGTCTTTATGAGGCTAGCGGGAGGACGGACCTACGAGCAGTACTTC. It encodes CSARVFMRLAGGRTYEQYF.